The clone carrying this T cell receptor (beta chain) was recorded a few times. The antigen remains undetermined. The CDR3 length is 15 residues. Germline V gene sequence: CDR1 LNHDA, CDR2 SQIVND (reference sequence). V dropped 4 bases and J dropped 4 bases, with 13 bases sitting between them. The data derive from a study of T cell clones after liver transplantation. Study-wide context: TCRbeta sequencing after a pre-transplant mixed lymphocyte reaction identified graft-donor-reactive clones, later tracked in post-transplant blood. Tolerant meant at least one year fully off immunosuppression without liver enzymes above twice normal. The study, taken as a whole, reports: The donor-reactive repertoire was only partly measurable in two subjects, lacking donor cells.

Generated by immunoSEQ multiplex PCR, the TCRdb table keeps only in-frame clones and is missing some. The sample records more than 95,000 clones, roughly 80% being singletons. The chain is built from TRBV19 and TRBJ1-4; perhaps TRBD1 as D (5 bases). Sequenced here: CD4+ T cells from blood, sampled before liver transplant. The clonotype originates from a human donor who received a liver transplant. DNA for the CDR3: TGTGCCAGTAGTACCCCTAAGGGGAATAATGAAAAACTGTTTTTT. This translates into CASSTPKGNNEKLFF.